This TCR beta chain was sequenced during a study of cytomegalovirus exposure and HLA in healthy donors. CDR3 length equals 16 residues. CDR1 and CDR2 from the germline V gene are LNHDA and SQIVND (reference sequence). V trimming: 5 bases; J trimming: 4 bases; junction bases outside the gene matches: 11. The study ran its PCR with 60 Vbeta and 13 Jbeta primers. Method: immunoSEQ multiplex PCR; TCRdb's copy keeps in-frame clones and lacks some. The profile covers 150,000 to 200,000 clones, with around 79% appearing a single time and approximately 0.69% taken by the ten largest. Sequenced: PBMCs. This rearrangement joins TRBV19 to TRBJ1-2; 9 bases are a match to TRBD1. This sequence was found in a middle-aged woman in good health and CMV-seronegative. CDR3 protein: CASSPFTGTGSYGYTF. CDR3 bases: TGTGCCAGTAGTCCCTTCACCGGGACAGGGAGCTATGGCTACACCTTC.